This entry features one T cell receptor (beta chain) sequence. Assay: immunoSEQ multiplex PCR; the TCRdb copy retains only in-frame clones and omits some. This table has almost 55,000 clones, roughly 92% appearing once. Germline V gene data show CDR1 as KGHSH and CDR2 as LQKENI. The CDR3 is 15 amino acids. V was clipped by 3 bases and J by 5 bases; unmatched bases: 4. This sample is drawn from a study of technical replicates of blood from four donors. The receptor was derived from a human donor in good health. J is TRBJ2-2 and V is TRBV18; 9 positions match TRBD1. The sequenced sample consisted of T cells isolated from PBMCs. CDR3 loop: CASSPGTGRTGELFF. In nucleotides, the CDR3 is TGTGCCAGCTCACCGGGGACAGGGCGTACCGGGGAGCTGTTTTTT.